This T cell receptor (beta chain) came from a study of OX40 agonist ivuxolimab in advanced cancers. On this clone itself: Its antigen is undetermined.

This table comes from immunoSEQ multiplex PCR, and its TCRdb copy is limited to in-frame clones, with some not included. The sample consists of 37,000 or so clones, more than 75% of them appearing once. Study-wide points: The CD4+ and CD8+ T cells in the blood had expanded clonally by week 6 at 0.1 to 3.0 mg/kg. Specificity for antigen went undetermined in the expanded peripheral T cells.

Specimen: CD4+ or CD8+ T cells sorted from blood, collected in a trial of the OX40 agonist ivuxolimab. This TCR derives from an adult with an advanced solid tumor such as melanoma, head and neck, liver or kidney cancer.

CDR3: CAISVQELYEQYF. DNA of the CDR3: TGTGCCATCAGTGTACAGGAGCTTTACGAGCAGTACTTC. The rearrangement joins TRBV10-3 to TRBJ2-7, with a possible D match to TRBD1 (5 bases). This CDR3 contains 13 residues. Germline V gene data show CDR1 as ENHRY and CDR2 as SYGVKD. Trimming shortened V by 4 bases and J by 4 bases, and 11 bases separated the two germline ends.